The present T cell receptor beta chain was sequenced within a study of vaccination effects on CD4 cells after COVID-19. Before any sequencing was done, the ViraFEST assay used viral peptide pools to expand antigen-specific CD4+ T cells. Culturing for about 9 days preceded CD4+ T cell isolation. BNT162b2 vaccine or mRNA-1273 vaccine was given to participants in two doses. Vaccinees lacked prior SARS-CoV-2 infection and tested negative for nucleocapsid antibodies. A half-medium replacement with IL-2 medium was carried out on days 3 and 7. The V end lost 6 bases, the J end lost 5 bases, and 11 bases lay between the germline ends. CDR3 length: 13 amino acids. Using immunoSEQ multiplex PCR, the repertoire was profiled, and TCRdb retains in-frame clones only, with some absent. The sample carries about 24,000 clones, about 70% recorded once. This clone is medium-sized in the sample. Its matching antigen is unknown.

This chain connects TRBV12-3 or TRBV12-4 to TRBJ1-5, with D uncertain. This TCR came from a human donor who received a COVID-19 vaccine. Sequenced material: CD4+ T cells from PBMCs cultured with SARS-CoV-2 spike peptides, taken after COVID-19 vaccination. The CDR3 DNA sequence: TGTGCCAGCAGGCGACGGATTGATCAGCCCCAGCATTTT. Residues: CASRRRIDQPQHF.